The clone carrying this T cell receptor (beta chain) occurred a few times. What it binds is not known. The record originates from a study of metastatic and nonmetastatic thyroid tumors. Turning to the study itself: Repertoire data that came from the blood and tumor or nodule tissue of malignant and benign thyroid patients were compared.

Findings and caveats of the study: Reports indicated that malignant thyroid tumors showed significantly higher TCR beta diversity than benign nodules did, in blood and tumor.

Until they underwent thyroid surgery, no patient had received any treatment. Trimming left V 3 bases short and J 0 bases short, with 21 bases between. Per germline, CDR1 MNHEY and CDR2 SVGEGT. The CDR3 runs 19 residues. How the authors handled the data: The study built a papillary thyroid cancer distant-metastasis classifier from CDR3 differences across clinicopathological groups. Via MiXCR, TCRdb re-called the PCR reads. Here the V and J calls rest on TCRdb's processing, not on the authors' analysis. The sample includes approximately 79,000 clones, 8% to 9.5% seen only once; the top ten take roughly 10%.

The chain links TRBV6-2 or TRBV6-3 to TRBJ1-3; D unclear. The TCR originated in a female donor with papillary thyroid cancer or a benign thyroid nodule (not recorded which). Some clones in this sample may be carry-over from other donors' samples. The material sequenced was blood. As DNA, the CDR3 is TGTGCCAGCAGTTATCAACTCCTGGAGCCCCCTCTCTCTGGAAACACCATATATTTT. It translates to CASSYQLLEPPLSGNTIYF.